One sample yielded the 22 T cell receptor beta chains listed below, sequenced in a study of blood T cell repertoires in COVID-19. Sequenced by immunoSEQ multiplex PCR; TCRdb stores in-frame clones only, minus some. Of 200,000 to 300,000 clones detected, 83% appear once; the ten largest clones hold 5.5%. Sequencing was done on a sample of peripheral blood. These receptors all stem from a human donor in a cohort sampled during active COVID-19.

The V and J genes are TRBV21-1 and TRBJ1-5; TRBD1 is taken as the D call from the table, unchecked against the DNA. TRBV21-1 is termed a pseudogene. The length of the CDR3 is 14 residues. CDR3 nucleotides: TGTGCCAGCAGCAAACGGCAGGGTCATCAGCCCCAGCATTTT. It yields the protein CASSKRQGHQPQHF.

This clone was recorded a few times. The CDR3 coding sequence is TGTGCCAGCAGCTTAGCAAGTGAGGGTACGCAGTATTTT. Translated, it gives CASSLASEGTQYF. The genes are TRBV7-2 and TRBJ2-3; possibly TRBD2 for D (5 bases). This CDR3 is built from 13 residues. Germline V lookup: CDR1 SGHTA, CDR2 FQGNSA. Between the trimmed V and J ends, which lost 0 bases and 8 bases, there was a span of 9 bases.

In DNA form, the CDR3 reads TGTGCCAGCAGTCAGACAGGGGGGTACGAGCAGTACTTC. This gives the protein CASSQTGGYEQYF. This rearrangement joins TRBV27 to TRBJ2-7; the match to TRBD1 covers 9 bases. Germline CDR1 reads MNHEY; CDR2 reads SMNVEV (reference sequence). This CDR3 comprises 13 residues. V shed 5 bases, J shed 4 bases, and the junction held 3 bases outside the gene matches.

J is TRBJ2-7 and V is TRBV7-9; 10 bases map to TRBD1. J was trimmed by 6 bases and V by 5 bases; bases with no gene match: 7. This CDR3 is 14 amino acids long. Germline V gene lookup returns CDR1 SEHNR and CDR2 FQNEAQ (reference sequence). This chain's CDR3 is CASSLRDRGSEQYF. CDR3 DNA sequence: TGTGCCAGCAGCCTTCGGGACAGGGGAAGCGAGCAGTACTTC.

This clone was found a few times. The CDR3 sequence: CASSPPARNTEAFF. CDR3 coding DNA: TGTGCCAGCTCACCACCTGCCAGGAACACTGAAGCTTTCTTT. J is TRBJ1-1 and V is TRBV18, with D unresolved. V was trimmed by 0 bases and J by 1 base, leaving 6 bases between them. This CDR3 contains 14 residues. Germline CDR1 is KGHSH and CDR2 is LQKENI.

This chain links TRBV9 with TRBJ1-3; 11 nucleotides line up with TRBD1. J was trimmed by 0 bases and V by 4 bases; bases with no gene match: 6. This CDR3 has 17 residues. From germline, CDR1 is SGDLS and CDR2 YYNGEE. The CDR3 loop reads CASSFGQGASSGNTIYF. The CDR3 coding sequence is TGTGCCAGCAGCTTCGGACAGGGGGCTAGCTCTGGAAACACCATATATTTT.

The chain carries TRBV3-1 (or the pseudogene TRBV3-2) and TRBJ1-2, with TRBD1 matching over 9 bases. This CDR3 has 12 amino acids. In germline, CDR1 is LGHDT, CDR2 YNNKEL (reference sequence). The ends lost 6 bases at V and 8 bases at J; junction bases unmatched: 4. This chain's CDR3 is CASRGQGEGYTF. CDR3 bases: TGTGCCAGCAGGGGACAGGGTGAGGGCTACACCTTC.

Points on this clone: This sample includes further DNA sequences coding for the same CDR3. The genes are TRBV29-1 and TRBJ1-1; 7 bases are a match to TRBD1. The CDR3 runs 12 residues. Trimming cost V 4 bases and J 1 base; bases outside gene matches: 0. Per the germline V gene, CDR1 is SQVTM and CDR2 is ANQGSEA. The CDR3: CSVGTGNTEAFF. In DNA form, the CDR3 reads TGCAGCGTTGGGACAGGGAACACTGAAGCTTTCTTT.

V is TRBV29-1 and J is TRBJ2-1, with D possibly TRBD1 on 6 matching bases. Deletions cut 7 bases from V and 6 bases from J, with 16 bases between. CDR3 length: 13 residues. Germline CDR1 is SQVTM and CDR2 is ANQGSEA. CDR3 DNA: TGCAGCGGGGGATTGATACAGGGCAATGAGCAGTTCTTC. Translating it yields CSGGLIQGNEQFF.

In DNA, the CDR3 is TGTGCCAGCTCCCAGGGCCCGACGAACACTGAAGCTTTCTTT. Its protein product is CASSQGPTNTEAFF. This rearrangement joins TRBV5-4 to TRBJ1-1; tentatively, D is TRBD1 (5 bases). The CDR3 runs 14 residues. Germline CDR1 and CDR2: SGHNT and YYREEE (reference sequence). V lost 7 bases and J 1 base, leaving 14 bases between the germline ends.

The chain employs TRBV11-2 and TRBJ2-1, with D unclear. The germline V and J ends were trimmed by 2 bases and 7 bases, with 12 bases remaining between them. The CDR3 spans 14 residues. CDR1 is SGHAT, CDR2 FQNNGV, per germline. The CDR3 spells CASSLRRSGNEQFF. In DNA, the CDR3 is TGTGCCAGCAGCTTACGGCGGAGTGGGAATGAGCAGTTCTTC.

This chain joins TRBV2 and TRBJ2-4; 12 bases align to TRBD2. The CDR3 spans 18 residues. Trimming took 7 bases from V and 0 from J; bases not matched to a gene: 10. Germline V CDR1 and CDR2: SNHLY, FYNNEI. The CDR3 reads CASTRTSGVFLAKNIQYF. The CDR3 nucleotides are TGTGCCAGCACCAGGACTAGCGGGGTGTTTCTAGCCAAAAACATTCAGTACTTC. The full variable domain, with the rest looked up from reference TRBV2 and TRBJ2-4, is EPEVTQTPSHQVTQMGQEVILRCVPISNHLYFYWYRQILGQKVEFLVSFYNNEISEKSEIFDDQFSVERPDGSNFTLKIRSTKLEDSAMYFCASTRTSGVFLAKNIQYFGAGTRLSVL.

V and J are TRBV5-1 and TRBJ2-3; the match to TRBD2 covers 10 bases. This CDR3 comprises 16 residues. V dropped 4 bases and J dropped 1; count of bases not matched to a gene: 6. In germline, CDR1 is SGHRS, CDR2 YFSETQ. The CDR3 DNA sequence: TGCGCCAGCAGCCCCCTAGCGGGAGCCCGCACAGATACGCAGTATTTT. It yields the protein CASSPLAGARTDTQYF.

V and J are TRBV12-5 and TRBJ2-5; 8 bases are a match to TRBD1. The ends lost 5 bases at V and 7 bases at J; junction bases unmatched: 12. Germline V CDR1 and CDR2: LGHNT, FRNRAP. The CDR3 loop spans 15 amino acids. The CDR3 DNA is TGTGCTAGTGGTCTCCATAGCAGGGGGCGCCCGACCCAGTACTTC. This gives the protein CASGLHSRGRPTQYF.

This clone was seen once. The V gene is TRBV3-1 (or the pseudogene TRBV3-2), the J gene TRBJ1-3; a weak D match, TRBD1 (5 bases). Between the trimmed V and J ends, which lost 1 base and 8 bases, there was a span of 15 bases. The CDR3 consists of 15 residues. Germline lookup yields CDR1 LGHDT and CDR2 YNNKEL (reference sequence). CDR3 sequence: CASSQVPGRLDTIYF. The CDR3 nucleotides read TGTGCCAGCAGCCAAGTTCCAGGGAGGTTGGACACCATATATTTT.

In its sample, this clone was seen once. This chain connects TRBV18 to TRBJ2-1, with 12 bases lining up with TRBD2. Germline V gives CDR1 KGHSH, CDR2 LQKENI. The V segment lost 3 bases and the J segment 5 bases; nucleotides outside the gene matches: 11. The CDR3 runs to 18 residues. The CDR3 region has the DNA TGTGCCAGCTCACCTAGACCGACTAGCGGGAGTGAGAACAATGAGCAGTTCTTC. The encoded protein is CASSPRPTSGSENNEQFF.

The chain combines TRBV9 with TRBJ2-3; 13 bases match TRBD2. Germline CDR1 SGDLS, CDR2 YYNGEE. Trimming took 3 bases from V and 4 from J; bases not matched to a gene: 5. The CDR3 totals 16 residues. CDR3 nucleotide sequence: TGTGCCAGCAGCGAGGTACTAGCGGGAGGGGCAGATACGCAGTATTTT. The encoded protein is CASSEVLAGGADTQYF.

V and J are TRBV28 and TRBJ1-5, with D perhaps matching TRBD1 (5 bases). Germline CDR1 MDHEN, CDR2 SYDVKM. Trimming took off 3 bases at V and 6 bases at J, with 12 bases between the two ends. CDR3 size: 14 residues. The CDR3 sequence: CASSFEGLSQPQHF. Here the CDR3 DNA reads TGTGCCAGCAGTTTTGAGGGACTAAGTCAGCCCCAGCATTTT.

CDR3 residues: CAIRMTSGGRDTQYF. In DNA form, the CDR3 reads TGTGCCATCAGGATGACTAGCGGGGGGAGAGATACGCAGTATTTT. The V and J genes are TRBV10-3 and TRBJ2-3, with 13 nucleotides matching TRBD2. Trimming removed 6 bases from V and 5 bases from J; junction bases left unmatched: 5. Germline values: CDR1 ENHRY, CDR2 SYGVKD. CDR3 length equals 15 residues.

The V and J genes are TRBV12-3 or TRBV12-4 and TRBJ1-5; 8 nucleotides align to TRBD1. The CDR3 covers 13 residues. V was pared by 7 bases and J by 3 bases, with 2 bases of the junction left unmatched. CDR3 amino acids: CASMQGANQPQHF. The DNA of the CDR3 is TGTGCCAGCATGCAGGGGGCCAATCAGCCCCAGCATTTT.

V is TRBV30 and J is TRBJ1-3; 8 bases are a match to TRBD1. The V and J ends lost 2 bases and 0 bases, in that order; junction bases with no gene match: 6. Germline CDR1 and CDR2: GTSNPN and SVGIG (reference sequence). The CDR3 runs to 16 residues. The CDR3 here is CAWSSPTGVSGNTIYF. The CDR3 DNA is TGTGCCTGGAGTTCGCCGACAGGGGTCTCTGGAAACACCATATATTTT.

In DNA, the CDR3 is TGCGCCAGCAGCCAAGTTGAGGATTCCCAAGAGACCCAGTACTTC. Its translation is CASSQVEDSQETQYF. The chain combines TRBV4-1 with TRBJ2-5; D gene unclear. The CDR3 spans 15 residues. Germline V gives CDR1 MGHRA, CDR2 YSYEKL. With 1 base removed from V and 1 base from J, the gap between germline ends came to 10 bases.